The clone carrying this TCR beta chain was picked up one time. Its cognate antigen is unknown. The V segment lost 6 bases and the J segment 3 bases; nucleotides outside the gene matches: 13. This CDR3 comprises 16 residues. Germline CDR1 is LNHDA and CDR2 is SQIVND (reference sequence). Assay: immunoSEQ multiplex PCR; the TCRdb copy retains only in-frame clones and omits some. The sample holds over 60,000 clones, around 78% seen once. This record comes from a study of radiation and T cells in renal cell carcinoma. Study summary: Nephrectomy followed 15 Gy stereotactic body radiation by 4 weeks. Study-level findings and limits: Top tumor clonotypes rose in blood 2 weeks post-radiation, then contracted.

As for time point: blood 2 weeks post-SBRT. The treatment: 15 Gy SBRT to primary tumor, nephrectomy 4 weeks later. Blood was sampled at baseline, 2 weeks and 4 weeks after SBRT. The chain couples TRBV19 to TRBJ2-7, with 8 bases identical to TRBD1. The sequencing used blood, collected from a patient whose treatment included radiotherapy and nephrectomy. This TCR derives from a man in his fifties or sixties with renal cell carcinoma. The DNA for the CDR3 is TGTGCCAGTAGCGATTGGTCGGGACAGGTTAGCTACGAGCAGTACTTC. Translated: CASSDWSGQVSYEQYF.